The sample holds many counts of the clone carrying this T cell receptor beta chain. These data belong to a study of blood T cell repertoires in COVID-19. Study as a whole: T cells, B-cell-depleted T cells, or PBMCs provided the cDNA or gDNA that served as material.

TCRdb's table, derived via immunoSEQ multiplex PCR, lists solely in-frame clones and lacks some. The sample holds 150,000 to 200,000 clones, about 87% seen once. CDR3 length equals 17 residues. The J segment lost 3 bases and the V segment lost 0 bases, leaving 7 bases of the junction unmatched. CDR1 and CDR2 from the germline V gene are LGHDT and YNNKEL (reference sequence). The gene calls are TRBV3-1 (or the pseudogene TRBV3-2) and TRBJ1-5, with 8 bases aligning to TRBD1. Sequenced sample: peripheral blood. The sequence derives from a woman aged 18-29 years who had recovered from COVID-19. CDR3 nucleotide sequence: TGTGCCAGCAGCCAAGAATACGGACAGGGCTTCAATCAGCCCCAGCATTTT. It is translated as CASSQEYGQGFNQPQHF.